This T cell receptor (beta chain) came from a study of shared clonotypes between healthy human individuals (dated by TCRdb to the early 2020s). A note on the overall study: A couple of women and a few men aged 18 to 49 years were included in the cohort. The study deeply sequenced blood TCR repertoires of five healthy adults to estimate repertoire size and the extent of clonotype sharing between individuals. To increase sequencing depth and limit assay-specific biases, TCR repertoire library preparation and sequencing were carried out by different laboratories using diverse techniques. Each donor's leukapheresis produced roughly between roughly 0.85 and 9 billion PBMCs. For each donor, CD4 naive and CD4 memory were each given three plates, CD8 naive was given two plates, and CD8 memory was given one plate. Broad study findings and their caveats: Only blood was sampled, and tissue TCR repertoires likely differ from those in blood. When a handful of donors were compared, the shared fraction of clonotypes was about 5.4% for naive CD4, around 4% for naive CD8, more than 2% for memory CD4, and about 0.36% for memory CD8. The genetic and exposure-history diversity represented was limited by the small number of donors. Even with the large sequencing depth, rarefaction of the sorted-subset datasets indicated that sequencing was incomplete. Based on pairwise subsampling, the degree of clonotype sharing among donors was expected to be affected by sequencing depth. Compared with non-shared clonotypes, the clonotypes found in all four sorted-subset donors had higher generation probabilities. Naive subsets generally had larger estimated clonotype richness than memory subsets.

V lost 6 bases and J lost 6 bases, and the count of bases not matched to a germline gene is 4. Via the germline V gene, CDR1 is SGHAT and CDR2 FQNNGV. Counted from cysteine to phenylalanine, this CDR3 has 13 amino acids. The sequence is cut down to CDR3 DNA, 39 bases in frame from base 1. Worth noting for this clone: It lacks a known antigen. There are no base qualities to consult, and no much larger clone falls within one base.

Donors were healthy HIV-negative adults with no recently reported acute infections or vaccinations. Every donor was a Caucasian adult residing in Nashville, Tennessee, USA. CD4+ T cells were enriched by magnetic negative selection; naive cells were then positively selected on CD45RA, and the negative fraction formed the memory subset. After blood collection by leukapheresis, PBMCs were isolated using Ficoll-Histopaque density gradient centrifugation and then cryopreserved in the vapor phase of liquid nitrogen. Purity and quantity of every magnetically sorted T cell population were checked by analytical flow cytometry. From each sorted fraction, genomic DNA was isolated and quantified by UV absorbance on a Nanodrop 2000c. Using the deep immunoSEQ assay, TCR CDR3 regions were amplified from genomic DNA by multiplex PCR. Genomic DNA extracted from each cell subset was distributed evenly over all wells of several immunoSEQ 96-well plates, and each plate served as one replicate. Each replicate PCR for sorted subsets received approximately 200 ng genomic DNA, equal to some 32,000 T cell genomes. Purified libraries were quantified with a Qubit 3.0 fluorometer, sized on a Bioanalyzer 2100, and re-quantified with the KAPA Library Quantification kit. Each immunoSEQ 96-well plate was sequenced on its own single-read 150-cycle Illumina NextSeq 550 flow cell. From the authors' description of their analysis: Because the immunoSEQ output held only junctional sequences and lacked quality scores, the filtering could not match the filtering applied to full-length reads. Sequences were annotated with PyIR, a Python wrapper for IgBLAST v1.9, using IMGT germline references to assign V/J genes and CDR3. Reads were filtered out if the reads had weak V/J assignments (E-value above 1e-6), no CDR3, stop codons, out-of-frame junctions, or ambiguous translated residues. V3J clonotypes were defined as sequences sharing the same inferred V gene, J gene, and CDR3 amino acid sequence. To compute the percentage overlap between repertoires, the number of shared unique clonotypes was divided by the size of the smaller repertoire. Three approaches were used to assess repertoire richness: RTK rarefaction, the Chao1 estimator, and Recon v2.1 estimates of unobserved clonotypes. For all TCRbeta clonotypes obtained by the gDNA method from a few donors, generation probabilities were computed with OLGA. TCRdb stores this immuneACCESS table with in-frame sequences only. Part of the clones is absent; in the studies checked, under half of the shortfall reflects unresolved V genes, and no reason is known for the rest. V, J and clone size are those of that table, while D and trimming were read from the DNA. The sample records some 2,500,000 clones, approximately 90% of which are singletons. Approximately 0.39% of the sample is taken by the ten largest.

The chain couples TRBV11-2 to TRBJ2-2, with 7 bases in between that match TRBD1. The clonotype was recovered from a man in his late teens or twenties in good health. Some clones in this sample may be carry-over from other donors' samples. Sequences were obtained from naive CD4+ T cells from PBMCs. In the paper's terms, the cell subset or site label means: CD45RA+ positively selected. The CDR3 in this case is CASRSTGAGELFF. The nucleotide sequence is given as TGTGCCAGCAGATCCACAGGGGCCGGGGAGCTGTTTTTT.